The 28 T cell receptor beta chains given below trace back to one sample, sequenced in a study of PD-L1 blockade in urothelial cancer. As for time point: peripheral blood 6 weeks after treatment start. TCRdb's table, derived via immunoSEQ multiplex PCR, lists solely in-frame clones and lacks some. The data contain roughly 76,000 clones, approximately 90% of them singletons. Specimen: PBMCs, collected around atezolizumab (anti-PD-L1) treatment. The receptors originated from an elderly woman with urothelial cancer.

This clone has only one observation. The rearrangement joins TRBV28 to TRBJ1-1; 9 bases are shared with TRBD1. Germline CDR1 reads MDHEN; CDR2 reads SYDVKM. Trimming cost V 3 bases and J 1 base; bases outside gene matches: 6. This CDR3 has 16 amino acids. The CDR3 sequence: CASSLGGTGTNTEAFF. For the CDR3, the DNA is TGTGCCAGCAGTTTGGGGGGGACAGGGACGAACACTGAAGCTTTCTTT. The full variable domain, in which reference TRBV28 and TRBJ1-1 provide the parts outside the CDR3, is DVKVTQSSRYLVKRTGEKVFLECVQDMDHENMFWYRQDPGLGLRLIYFSYDVKMKEKGDIPEGYSVSREKKERFSLILESASTNQTSMYLCASSLGGTGTNTEAFFGQGTRLTVV.

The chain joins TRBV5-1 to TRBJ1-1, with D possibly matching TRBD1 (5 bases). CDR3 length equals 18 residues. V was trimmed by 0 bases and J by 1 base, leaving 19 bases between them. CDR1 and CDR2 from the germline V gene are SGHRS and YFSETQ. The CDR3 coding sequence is TGCGCCAGCAGCTTGGAGGTCTTTACCCTACAGGAGAACACTGAAGCTTTCTTT. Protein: CASSLEVFTLQENTEAFF.

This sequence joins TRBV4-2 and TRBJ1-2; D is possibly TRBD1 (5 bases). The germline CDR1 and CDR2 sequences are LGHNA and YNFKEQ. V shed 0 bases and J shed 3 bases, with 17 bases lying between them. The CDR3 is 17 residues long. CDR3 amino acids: CASSQDLSGRTYYGYTF. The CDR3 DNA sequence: TGTGCCAGCAGCCAAGATCTGTCAGGACGGACATACTATGGCTACACCTTC.

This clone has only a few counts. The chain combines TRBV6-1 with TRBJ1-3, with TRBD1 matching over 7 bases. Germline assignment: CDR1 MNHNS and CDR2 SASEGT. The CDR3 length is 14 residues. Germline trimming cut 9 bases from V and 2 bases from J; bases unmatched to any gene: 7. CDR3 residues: CASLTGNAGNTIYF. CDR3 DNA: TGTGCCAGTTTGACAGGGAACGCTGGAAACACCATATATTTT.

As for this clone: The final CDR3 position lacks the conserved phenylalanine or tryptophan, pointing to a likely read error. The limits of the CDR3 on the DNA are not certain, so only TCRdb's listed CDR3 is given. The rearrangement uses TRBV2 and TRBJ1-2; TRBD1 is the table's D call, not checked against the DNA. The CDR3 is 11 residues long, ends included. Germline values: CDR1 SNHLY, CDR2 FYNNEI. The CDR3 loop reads CASSDFAGPWL.

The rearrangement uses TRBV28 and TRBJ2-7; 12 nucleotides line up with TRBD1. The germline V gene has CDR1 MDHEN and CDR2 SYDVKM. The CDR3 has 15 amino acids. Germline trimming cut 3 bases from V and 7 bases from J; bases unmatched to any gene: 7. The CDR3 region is CASSLEGQGAWEQYF. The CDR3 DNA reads TGTGCCAGCAGTTTGGAGGGACAGGGGGCTTGGGAGCAGTACTTC.

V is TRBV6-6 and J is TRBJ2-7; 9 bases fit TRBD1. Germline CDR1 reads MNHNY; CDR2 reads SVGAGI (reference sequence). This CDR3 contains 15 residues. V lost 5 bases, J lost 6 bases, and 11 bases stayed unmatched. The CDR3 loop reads CASSQHRDRAGEQYF. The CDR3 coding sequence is TGTGCCAGCAGTCAACATCGGGACAGGGCCGGCGAGCAGTACTTC.

In DNA, the CDR3 is TGTGCCAGCAGCTTACTCCGACAGGGGGCGCGGGGCTACACCTTC. This gives the protein CASSLLRQGARGYTF. The chain couples TRBV7-8 to TRBJ1-2, with TRBD1 matching 10 bases. V lost 2 bases, J lost 8 bases, and 8 bases stayed unmatched. CDR1 is SGHVS and CDR2 is FQNEAQ in the germline V gene. The CDR3 covers 15 residues.

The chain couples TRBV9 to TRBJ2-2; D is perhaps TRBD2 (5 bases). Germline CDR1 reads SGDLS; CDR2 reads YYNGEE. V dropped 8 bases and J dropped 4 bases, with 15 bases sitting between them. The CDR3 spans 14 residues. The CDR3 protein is CASTDRGRTGELFF. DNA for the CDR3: TGTGCCAGTACCGACCGGGGTCGCACCGGGGAGCTGTTTTTT.

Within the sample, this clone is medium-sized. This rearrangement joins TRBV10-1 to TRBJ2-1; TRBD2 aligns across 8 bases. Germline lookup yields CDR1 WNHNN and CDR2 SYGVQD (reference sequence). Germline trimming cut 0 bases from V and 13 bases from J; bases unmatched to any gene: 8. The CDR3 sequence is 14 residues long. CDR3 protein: CASSESVYSGSQFF. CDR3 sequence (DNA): TGCGCCAGCAGTGAGTCGGTCTACAGCGGGAGCCAGTTCTTC.

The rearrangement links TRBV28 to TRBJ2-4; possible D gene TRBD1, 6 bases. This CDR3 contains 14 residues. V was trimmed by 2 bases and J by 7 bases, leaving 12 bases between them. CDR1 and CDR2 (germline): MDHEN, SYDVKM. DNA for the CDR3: TGTGCCAGCAGTTTACCCACAGGGTACAACATTCAGTACTTC. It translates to CASSLPTGYNIQYF. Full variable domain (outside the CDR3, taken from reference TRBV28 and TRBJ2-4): DVKVTQSSRYLVKRTGEKVFLECVQDMDHENMFWYRQDPGLGLRLIYFSYDVKMKEKGDIPEGYSVSREKKERFSLILESASTNQTSMYLCASSLPTGYNIQYFGAGTRLSVL.

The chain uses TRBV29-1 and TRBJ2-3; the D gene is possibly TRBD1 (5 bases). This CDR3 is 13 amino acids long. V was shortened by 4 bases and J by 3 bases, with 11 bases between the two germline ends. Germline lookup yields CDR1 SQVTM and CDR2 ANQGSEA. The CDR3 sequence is CSVGRQGTDTQYF. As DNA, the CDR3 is TGCAGCGTTGGAAGGCAGGGTACAGATACGCAGTATTTT.

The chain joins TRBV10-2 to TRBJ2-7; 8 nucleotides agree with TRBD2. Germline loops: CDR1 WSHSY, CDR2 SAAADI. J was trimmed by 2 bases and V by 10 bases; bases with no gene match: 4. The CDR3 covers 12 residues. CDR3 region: CATAGGPYEQYF. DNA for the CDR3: TGCGCCACTGCGGGAGGTCCCTACGAGCAGTACTTC.

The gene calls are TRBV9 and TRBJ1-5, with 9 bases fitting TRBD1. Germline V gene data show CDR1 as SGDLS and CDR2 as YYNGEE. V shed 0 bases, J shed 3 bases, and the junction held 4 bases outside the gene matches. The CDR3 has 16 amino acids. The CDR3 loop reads CASSVGDRDDNQPQHF. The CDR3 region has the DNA TGTGCCAGCAGCGTAGGGGACAGGGATGACAATCAGCCCCAGCATTTT.

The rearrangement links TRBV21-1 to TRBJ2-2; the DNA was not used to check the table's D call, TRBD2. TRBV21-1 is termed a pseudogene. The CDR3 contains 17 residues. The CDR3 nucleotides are TGTGCCAGCACCGGGACTAGCGGGAGGTCGTACACCGGGGAGCTGTTTTTT. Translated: CASTGTSGRSYTGELFF.

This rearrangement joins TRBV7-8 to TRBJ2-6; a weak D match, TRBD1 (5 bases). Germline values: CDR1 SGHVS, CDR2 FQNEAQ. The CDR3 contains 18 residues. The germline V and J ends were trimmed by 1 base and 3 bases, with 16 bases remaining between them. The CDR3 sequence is CASSLVVSGRNGANVLTF. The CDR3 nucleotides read TGTGCCAGCAGCTTAGTGGTTTCAGGGCGAAATGGGGCCAACGTCCTGACTTTC.

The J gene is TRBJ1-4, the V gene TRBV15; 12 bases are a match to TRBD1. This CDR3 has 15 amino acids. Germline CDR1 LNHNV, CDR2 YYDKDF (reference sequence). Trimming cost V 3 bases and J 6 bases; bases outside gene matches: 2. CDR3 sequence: CATSRGDRGHEKLFF. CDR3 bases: TGTGCCACCAGCAGGGGGGACAGGGGGCATGAAAAACTGTTTTTT. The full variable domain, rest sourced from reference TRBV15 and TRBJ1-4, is DAMVIQNPRYQVTQFGKPVTLSCSQTLNHNVMYWYQQKSSQAPKLLFHYYDKDFNNEADTPDNFQSRRPNTSFCFLDIRSPGLGDTAMYLCATSRGDRGHEKLFFGSGTQLSVL.

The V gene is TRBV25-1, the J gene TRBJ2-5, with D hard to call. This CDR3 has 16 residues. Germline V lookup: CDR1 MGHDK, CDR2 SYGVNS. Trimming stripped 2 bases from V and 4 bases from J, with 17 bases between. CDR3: CASSELQNLRRETQYF. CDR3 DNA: TGTGCCAGCAGTGAACTCCAGAATCTCCGCAGAGAGACCCAGTACTTC.

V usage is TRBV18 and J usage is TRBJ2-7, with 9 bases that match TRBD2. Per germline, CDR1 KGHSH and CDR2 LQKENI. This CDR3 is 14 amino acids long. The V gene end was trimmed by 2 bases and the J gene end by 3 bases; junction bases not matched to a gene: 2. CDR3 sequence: CASSPEREVYEQYF. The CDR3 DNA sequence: TGTGCCAGCTCACCAGAGCGGGAGGTCTACGAGCAGTACTTC.

The CDR3 DNA reads as TGTGCCAGTAGAGGGACAGGGGGCGCGAGAAGACGCTTTGCAGCTTTCTTT. Protein: CASRGTGGARRRFAAFF. The V gene is TRBV19, the J gene TRBJ1-1; 12 bases match TRBD1. The V segment lost 6 bases and the J segment 10 bases; nucleotides outside the gene matches: 18. CDR1 LNHDA and CDR2 SQIVND come from the germline V gene (reference sequence). The CDR3 runs to 17 residues.

The CDR3 protein is CASSLLGDLSTEAFF. The CDR3 DNA reads TGCGCCAGCAGCTTGTTGGGAGACTTAAGTACTGAAGCTTTCTTT. This chain joins TRBV5-1 and TRBJ1-1; D is unresolved. The CDR3 is 15 amino acids. Trimming took off 1 base at V and 5 bases at J, with 15 bases between the two ends. Germline CDR1 SGHRS, CDR2 YFSETQ. Supplemented by reference TRBV5-1 and TRBJ1-1, the full variable domain reads KAGVTQTPRYLIKTRGQQVTLSCSPISGHRSVSWYQQTPGQGLQFLFEYFSETQRNKGNFPGRFSGRQFSNSRSEMNVSTLELGDSALYLCASSLLGDLSTEAFFGQGTRLTVV.

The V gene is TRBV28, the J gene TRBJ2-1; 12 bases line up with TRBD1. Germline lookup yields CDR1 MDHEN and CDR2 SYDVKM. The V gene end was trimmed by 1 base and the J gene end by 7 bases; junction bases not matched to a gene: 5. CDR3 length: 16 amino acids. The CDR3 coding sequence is TGTGCCAGCAGTTTATACCGGGACAGGGGGCGGAATGAGCAGTTCTTC. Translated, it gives CASSLYRDRGRNEQFF.

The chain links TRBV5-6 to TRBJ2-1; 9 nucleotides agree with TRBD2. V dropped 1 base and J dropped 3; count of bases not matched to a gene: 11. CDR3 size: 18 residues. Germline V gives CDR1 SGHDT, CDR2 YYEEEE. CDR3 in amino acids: CASSLPGGGAPDYNEQFF. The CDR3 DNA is TGTGCCAGCAGCTTGCCAGGCGGGGGGGCCCCCGACTACAATGAGCAGTTCTTC.

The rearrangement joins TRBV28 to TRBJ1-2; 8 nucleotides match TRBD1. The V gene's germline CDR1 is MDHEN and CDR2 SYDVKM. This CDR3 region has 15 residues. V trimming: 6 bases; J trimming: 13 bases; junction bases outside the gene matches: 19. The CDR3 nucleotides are TGTGCCAGCAGGACGTATACGGTGGGACAGGTGACGGCCACCTTC. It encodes CASRTYTVGQVTATF.

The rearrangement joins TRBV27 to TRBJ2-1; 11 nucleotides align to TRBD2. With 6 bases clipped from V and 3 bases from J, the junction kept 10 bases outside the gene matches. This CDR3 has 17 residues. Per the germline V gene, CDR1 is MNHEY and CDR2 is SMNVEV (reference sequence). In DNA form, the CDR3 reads TGTGCCAGCAGCATAAAAACCGGGACTAGCGGCTACAATGAGCAGTTCTTC. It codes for CASSIKTGTSGYNEQFF.

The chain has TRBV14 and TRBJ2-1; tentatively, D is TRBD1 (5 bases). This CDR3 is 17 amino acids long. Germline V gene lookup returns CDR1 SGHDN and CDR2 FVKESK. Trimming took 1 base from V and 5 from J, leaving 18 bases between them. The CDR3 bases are TGTGCCAGCAGCCAAGGACTCACCGTAAAGGGGAACAATGAGCAGTTCTTC. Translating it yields CASSQGLTVKGNNEQFF. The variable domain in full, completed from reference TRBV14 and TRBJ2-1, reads EAGVTQFPSHSVIEKGQTVTLRCDPISGHDNLYWYRRVMGKEIKFLLHFVKESKQDESGMPNNRFLAERTGGTYSTLKVQPAELEDSGVYFCASSQGLTVKGNNEQFFGPGTRLTVL.

CDR3 loop: CASSGEETQYF. DNA for the CDR3: TGTGCCAGCAGCGGGGAGGAGACCCAGTACTTC. The chain recombines TRBV9 with TRBJ2-5; maybe TRBD2 (5 bases). This CDR3 has 11 residues. Trimming removed 3 bases at V and 5 bases at J, with 5 bases between. The germline V gene encodes CDR1 SGDLS and CDR2 YYNGEE.

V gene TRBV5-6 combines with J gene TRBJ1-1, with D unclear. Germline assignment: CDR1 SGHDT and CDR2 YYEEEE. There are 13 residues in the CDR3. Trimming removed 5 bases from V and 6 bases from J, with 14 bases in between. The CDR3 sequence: CASRDGERSEAFF. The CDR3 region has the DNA TGTGCCAGCAGAGACGGGGAAAGGTCTGAAGCTTTCTTT.